This T cell receptor (beta chain) is from a study of tumor-infiltrating lymphocytes in primary liver carcinoma. A primer matching the constant region was used to make TCR beta cDNA from approximately 500 ng of total RNA. Library construction for TCR beta comprised three nested multiplex PCR rounds performed with slightly modified ARM-PCR. TRBV1-TRBV30 forward primers and a C-beta reverse primer were used in the first two PCR rounds, which each ran for approximately 10 cycles. TCRdb analysed the multiplex PCR reads with MiXCR anew, one entry per CDR3 protein. The sample has fewer than 80,000 distinct CDR3 sequences; 69% are singletons. Co-extracted RNA and DNA came from about 20-30 mg of unsorted bulk tissue. This clonotype was detected once. V was cut by 3 bases and J by 6 bases, with 21 bases left in between. The CDR3 consists of 17 residues. CDR1 is SGHVS and CDR2 is FQNEAQ in the germline V gene.

J is TRBJ2-1 and V is TRBV7-8; no clear D gene. The sequenced sample was tumor-adjacent normal liver tissue. The source of this sequence is a man aged 35 to 55 with primary liver carcinoma and hepatitis B virus infection. The CDR3 protein is CASSLLWGSRRTNEQFF. CDR3 DNA sequence: TGTGCCAGCAGCTTGTTGTGGGGTAGCAGGAGAACCAATGAGCAGTTCTTC.